This T cell receptor (delta chain) is from a study of gamma-delta T cells after stem cell transplantation. TCRdb ran CATT on the RT-PCR reads. The sample lists approximately 14,000 delta-chain clones; roughly 30% were seen once. This sequence was found in a human donor. It is not recorded whose cells these are; they may come from a transplant donor. Sequencing used gamma-delta T cells.

The CDR3 coding sequence is TGTGCAGCAAGCTGGGGGATATTGACAGCACAACTCTTCTTT. It yields the protein CAASWGILTAQLFF. J is TRDJ2 and V is TRAV29/DV5; TRDD3 aligns across 9 bases. This CDR3 is built from 14 residues. Trimming removed 1 base from V and 2 bases from J; junction bases left unmatched: 0. Germline CDR1 and CDR2: NSMFDY and ISSIKDK.